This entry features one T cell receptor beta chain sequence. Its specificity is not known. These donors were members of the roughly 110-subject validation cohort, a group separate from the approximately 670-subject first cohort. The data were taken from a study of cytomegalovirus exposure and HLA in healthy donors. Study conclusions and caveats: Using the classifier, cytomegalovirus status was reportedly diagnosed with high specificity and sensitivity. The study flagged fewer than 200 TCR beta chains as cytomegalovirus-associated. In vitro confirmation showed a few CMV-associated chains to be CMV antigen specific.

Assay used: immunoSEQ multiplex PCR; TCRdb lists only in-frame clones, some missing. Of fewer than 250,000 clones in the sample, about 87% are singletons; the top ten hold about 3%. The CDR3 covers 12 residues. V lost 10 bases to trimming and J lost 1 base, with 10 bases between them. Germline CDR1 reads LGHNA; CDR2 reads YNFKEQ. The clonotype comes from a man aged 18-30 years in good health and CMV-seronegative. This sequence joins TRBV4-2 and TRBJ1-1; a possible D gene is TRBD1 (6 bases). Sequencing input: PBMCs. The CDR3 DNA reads TGTGCCACCAGACAGGCGAACACTGAAGCTTTCTTT. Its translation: CATRQANTEAFF.